A selection of T cell receptor beta chains follows, all from one sample in a study of blood T cell repertoires in COVID-19. Sequencing used immunoSEQ multiplex PCR; TCRdb keeps in-frame clones, though not all of them. The sample lists some 160,000 clones, 80% to 90% occurring once. The sequencing input was peripheral blood. These receptors all stem from a woman aged 80 or older with COVID-19, enrolled during active disease. Each CDR3 is given with its conserved first and last residue. D genes are given only for firm matches. Clone sizes are given selectively: once, few, many, or a class where the clone is expanded.

-	TRBV27	TRBD2	TRBJ2-2	TGTGCCAGCAGTTGGACTAGCGGGAGCACCGGGGAGCTGTTTTTT	CASSWTSGSTGELFF
-	TRBV15	TRBD2	TRBJ2-7	TGTGCCACCGGGGGACTAGCGGGAACGTTTCGAGAGCAGTACTTC	CATGGLAGTFREQYF
-	TRBV4-2	-	TRBJ1-1	TGTGCCAGCAGCCACCTACAGGGCTTGAACACTGAAGCTTTCTTT	CASSHLQGLNTEAFF
-	TRBV9	-	TRBJ1-1	TGTGCCAGCAGCGTAGTGGTGGGAGGGGGTGAAGCTTTCTTT	CASSVVVGGGEAFF
-	TRBV11-2	TRBD1	TRBJ2-7	TGTGCCAGCAGCTTAGATGGGACAGGCTCCTACGAGCAGTACTTC	CASSLDGTGSYEQYF
once	TRBV10-3	TRBD1	TRBJ1-5	TGTGCCATCAGTGACCTGGGACAGTATAGCAATCAGCCCCAGCATTTT	CAISDLGQYSNQPQHF
-	TRBV12-3/TRBV12-4	-	TRBJ2-7	TGTGCCAGCAGCTCGTACTACGAGCAGTACTTC	CASSSYYEQYF
-	TRBV5-1	TRBD1	TRBJ1-2	TGCGCCAGCAGCCAACAGGGGGACTATGGCTACACCTTC	CASSQQGDYGYTF
-	TRBV27	TRBD1	TRBJ2-7	TGTGCCAGCAGCCTCCGGGACAGGGGGCGAAACGAGCAGTACTTC	CASSLRDRGRNEQYF
once	TRBV7-2	TRBD1	TRBJ2-7	TGTGCCAGCAGCTGGGACAGGGGCAAAACCTACGAGCAGTACTTC	CASSWDRGKTYEQYF
-	TRBV4-3	-	TRBJ2-7	TGCGCCAGCAGCCCGGACTCCTTGCGTGGCGAGCAGTACTTC	CASSPDSLRGEQYF
-	TRBV28	-	TRBJ2-1	TGTGCCAGCAGTCCCCCGGACAAGTACAATGAGCAGTTCTTC	CASSPPDKYNEQFF
-	TRBV7-9	-	TRBJ2-1	TGTGCCAGCAGCTTCTATAGCCTGAGCTCCTACAATGAGCAGTTCTTC	CASSFYSLSSYNEQFF
few	TRBV6-4	-	TRBJ1-5	TGTGCCAGCAGGGGGCCCCTCTGTCCCCAGCATTTT	CASRGPLCPQHF
once	TRBV29-1	-	TRBJ2-7	TGCAGCGTCGGCGGTGAAGGGGGTTCCTACGAGCAGTACTTC	CSVGGEGGSYEQYF
few	TRBV10-3	TRBD1	TRBJ1-2	TGTGCCATCAGCCCCCCGGGACAGGGTTCCGCTGGCTACACCTTC	CAISPPGQGSAGYTF
few	TRBV4-1	TRBD1	TRBJ1-1	TGCGCCAGCAGCCAAACCGGGACAGGGGGCCGAGTAACTGAAGCTTTCTTT	CASSQTGTGGRVTEAFF
-	TRBV27	-	TRBJ1-1	TGTGCCAGCAGTCATACCCTCAGTAATGAAGCTTTCTTT	CASSHTLSNEAFF
-	TRBV7-9	TRBD1	TRBJ1-2	TGTGCCAGCAGCCCCATGGGGACAGGGGCGCTGCATGGCTACACCTTC	CASSPMGTGALHGYTF
once	TRBV30	TRBD1	TRBJ2-3	TGTGCCTGGAGTGTACTGACAGGGGGAGGGACAGATACGCAGTATTTT	CAWSVLTGGGTDTQYF
-	TRBV19	TRBD1	TRBJ1-5	TGTGCCAGTAAAAACAGGGGGATCGATCAGCCCCAGCATTTT	CASKNRGIDQPQHF
few	TRBV10-1	TRBD1	TRBJ1-5	TGCGCCAGCAGCAACAGGGGTTGTACTCAGCCCCAGCATTTT	CASSNRGCTQPQHF
-	TRBV10-1	TRBD2	TRBJ2-1	TGCGCCAGCGGGACTAGCGGGAGTACCGATGAGCAGTTCTTC	CASGTSGSTDEQFF
-	TRBV2	TRBD1	TRBJ1-2	TGTGCCAGCAGTGTCTCCAGGGGGGTGGAGGGCTACACCTTC	CASSVSRGVEGYTF
-	TRBV9	TRBD1	TRBJ2-7	TGTGCCAGCAGCGCGGGACAGGGGTCAACCTACGAGCAGTACTTC	CASSAGQGSTYEQYF
-	TRBV27	TRBD1	TRBJ1-3	TGTGCCAGCAGCCTTAGATGGACAGGGTACGGAAACACCATATATTTT	CASSLRWTGYGNTIYF
-	TRBV19	-	TRBJ1-5	TGTGCCAGTAGTATTCCCAGGATCGGCAATCAGCCCCAGCATTTT	CASSIPRIGNQPQHF
-	TRBV2	-	TRBJ1-1	TGTGCCAGCATCAGGGGAGAATTGAACACTGAAGCTTTCTTT	CASIRGELNTEAFF
-	TRBV27	TRBD1	TRBJ2-2	TGTGCCAGCAGTACCCCGGGACAGGGGAACACCGGGGAGCTGTTTTTT	CASSTPGQGNTGELFF
-	TRBV18	TRBD2	TRBJ2-5	TGTGCCAGCTCACCACGCCGGCTAGCGGGTAAAGAGACCCAGTACTTC	CASSPRRLAGKETQYF
once	TRBV5-1	-	TRBJ2-5	TGCGCCAGCAGCTTGAATGGGAGGGAGACCCAGTACTTC	CASSLNGRETQYF
-	TRBV3-1/TRBV3-2	-	TRBJ2-3	TGTGCCAGCAGAAGCCTCTCAGATACGCAGTATTTT	CASRSLSDTQYF
once	TRBV10-1	TRBD1	TRBJ1-6	TGCGCCAGCAGTGAGGACAGGGTTAATTCACCCCTCCACTTT	CASSEDRVNSPLHF
-	TRBV5-6	-	TRBJ2-4	TGTGCCAGCAGCTTGGGAGGGCCCGGCAAAAACATTCAGTACTTC	CASSLGGPGKNIQYF
-	TRBV5-1	TRBD1	TRBJ1-6	TGCGCCAGCAGCAAGACGGGACAGGGGAAATATAATTCACCCCTCCACTTT	CASSKTGQGKYNSPLHF